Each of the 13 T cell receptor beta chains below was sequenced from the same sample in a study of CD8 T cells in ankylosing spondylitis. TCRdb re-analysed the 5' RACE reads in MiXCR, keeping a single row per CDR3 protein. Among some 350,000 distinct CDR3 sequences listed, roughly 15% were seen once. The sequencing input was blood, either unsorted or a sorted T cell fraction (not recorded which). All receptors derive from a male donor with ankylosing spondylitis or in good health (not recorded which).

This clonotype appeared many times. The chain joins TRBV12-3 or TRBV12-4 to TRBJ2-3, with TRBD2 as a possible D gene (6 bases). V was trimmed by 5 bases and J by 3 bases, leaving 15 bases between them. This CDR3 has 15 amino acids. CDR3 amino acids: CASSVSGYGTDTQYF. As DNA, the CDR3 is TGTGCCAGCAGTGTTAGCGGATATGGGACAGATACGCAGTATTTT.

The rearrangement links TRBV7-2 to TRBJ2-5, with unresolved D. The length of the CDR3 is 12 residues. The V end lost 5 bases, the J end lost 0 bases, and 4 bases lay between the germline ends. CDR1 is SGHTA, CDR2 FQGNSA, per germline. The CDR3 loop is CASSAYQETQYF. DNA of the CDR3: TGTGCCAGCAGCGCGTACCAAGAGACCCAGTACTTC.

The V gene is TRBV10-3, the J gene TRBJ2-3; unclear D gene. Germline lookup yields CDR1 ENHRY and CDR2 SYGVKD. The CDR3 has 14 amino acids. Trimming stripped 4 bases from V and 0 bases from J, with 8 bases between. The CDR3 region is CAISATESTDTQYF. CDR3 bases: TGTGCCATCAGTGCGACGGAAAGCACAGATACGCAGTATTTT.

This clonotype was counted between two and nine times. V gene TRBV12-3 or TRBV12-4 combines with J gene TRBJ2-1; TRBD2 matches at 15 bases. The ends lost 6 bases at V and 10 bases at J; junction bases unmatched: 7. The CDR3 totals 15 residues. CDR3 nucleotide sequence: TGTGCCAGCAGGACGGGACTAGCGGGAGGTCCCGAGCAGTTCTTC. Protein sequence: CASRTGLAGGPEQFF.

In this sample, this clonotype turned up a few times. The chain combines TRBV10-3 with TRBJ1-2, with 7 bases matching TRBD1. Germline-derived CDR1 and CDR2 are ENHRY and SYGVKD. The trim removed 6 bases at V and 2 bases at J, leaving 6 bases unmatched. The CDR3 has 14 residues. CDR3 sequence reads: CAIRGDSANYGYTF. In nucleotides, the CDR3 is TGTGCCATCAGGGGGGACAGCGCCAACTATGGCTACACCTTC.

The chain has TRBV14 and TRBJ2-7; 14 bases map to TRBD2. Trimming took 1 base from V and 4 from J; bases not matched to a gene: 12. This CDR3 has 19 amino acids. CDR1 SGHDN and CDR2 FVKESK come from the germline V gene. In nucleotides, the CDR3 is TGTGCCAGCAGCCAAGGAGGGACTAGCGGGGGAGTTCCCCCTTACGAGCAGTACTTC. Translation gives CASSQGGTSGGVPPYEQYF.

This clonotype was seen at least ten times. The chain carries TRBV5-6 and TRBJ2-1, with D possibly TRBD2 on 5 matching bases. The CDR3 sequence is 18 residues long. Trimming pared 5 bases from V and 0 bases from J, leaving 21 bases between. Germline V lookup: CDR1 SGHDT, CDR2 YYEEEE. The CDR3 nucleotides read TGTGCCAGCAGTCTTCGGACCCTTAAAGGGAGCTCCTACAATGAGCAGTTCTTC. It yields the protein CASSLRTLKGSSYNEQFF.

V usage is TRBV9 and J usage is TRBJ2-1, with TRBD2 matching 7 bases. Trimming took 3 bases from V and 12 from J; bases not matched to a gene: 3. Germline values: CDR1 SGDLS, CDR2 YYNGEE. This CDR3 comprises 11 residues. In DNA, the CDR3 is TGTGCCAGCAGCGAGGGCGGGGGGCAGTTCTTC. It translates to CASSEGGGQFF.

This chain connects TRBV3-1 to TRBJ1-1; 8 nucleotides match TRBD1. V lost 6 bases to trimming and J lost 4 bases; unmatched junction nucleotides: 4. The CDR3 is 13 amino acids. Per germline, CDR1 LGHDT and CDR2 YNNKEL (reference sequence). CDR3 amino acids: CASRLDRATEAFF. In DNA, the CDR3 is TGTGCCAGCAGACTGGACAGGGCCACTGAAGCTTTCTTT.

The CDR3 sequence is CASTTSGTDTQYF. The CDR3 DNA is TGTGCCAGCACGACTAGCGGTACAGATACGCAGTATTTT. V gene TRBV19 combines with J gene TRBJ2-3; 9 bases line up with TRBD2. In germline, CDR1 is LNHDA, CDR2 SQIVND (reference sequence). The CDR3 is 13 amino acids. Trimming took 9 bases from V and 3 from J; bases not matched to a gene: 4.

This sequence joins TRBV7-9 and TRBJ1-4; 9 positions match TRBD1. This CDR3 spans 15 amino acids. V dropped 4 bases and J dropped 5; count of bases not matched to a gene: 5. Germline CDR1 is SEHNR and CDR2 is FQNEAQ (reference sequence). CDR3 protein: CASSYSGTGNEKLFF. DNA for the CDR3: TGTGCCAGCAGCTACTCCGGGACAGGGAATGAAAAACTGTTTTTT. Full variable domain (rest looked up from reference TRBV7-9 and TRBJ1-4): DTGVSQNPRHKITKRGQNVTFRCDPISEHNRLYWYRQTLGQGPEFLTYFQNEAQLEKSRLLSDRFSAERPKGSFSTLEIQRTEQGDSAMYLCASSYSGTGNEKLFFGSGTQLSVL.

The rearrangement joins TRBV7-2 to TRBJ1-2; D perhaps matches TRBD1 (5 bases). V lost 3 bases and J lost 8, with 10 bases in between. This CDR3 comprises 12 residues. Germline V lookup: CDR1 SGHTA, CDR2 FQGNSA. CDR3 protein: CASSFGAWGYTF. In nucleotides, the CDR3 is TGTGCCAGCAGCTTTGGGGCCTGGGGCTACACCTTC.

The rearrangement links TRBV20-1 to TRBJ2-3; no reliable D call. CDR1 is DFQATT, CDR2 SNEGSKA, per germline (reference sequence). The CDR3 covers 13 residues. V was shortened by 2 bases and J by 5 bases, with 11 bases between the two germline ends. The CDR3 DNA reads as TGCAGTGCTAGACGGACCGTTGGAGATACGCAGTATTTT. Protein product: CSARRTVGDTQYF.